The clone carrying this T cell receptor beta chain has ten or more counts. The data were obtained in a study of T-cell memory formation after mild COVID-19. Study at large: TCR clusters largely stayed donor specific.

Germline V lookup: CDR1 SGHVS, CDR2 FQNEAQ. The CDR3 loop spans 14 amino acids. Trimming cost V 1 base and J 5 bases, with 11 bases left between them. One entry per CDR3 protein results from TCRdb running MiXCR on the 5' RACE reads. The sample lists roughly 110,000 distinct CDR3 sequences, roughly 12% occurring once. Sequencing was performed on PBMCs or a T cell subset sorted from them (not recorded which). This chain links TRBV7-8 with TRBJ2-5; D is possibly TRBD1 (6 bases). This receptor was identified in an adult woman who had mild COVID-19 (a few samples of this study predate the infection). Cell type and time point are not known. CDR3 region: CASSLGNGGETQYF. CDR3 DNA: TGTGCCAGCAGCTTAGGGAATGGGGGCGAGACCCAGTACTTC.